These T cell receptor beta chains were read from a single sample in a study of regulatory T cells in long-lasting Graves disease. TCRdb processed the reads anew with MiXCR; each CDR3 protein has one entry. Of over a thousand distinct CDR3 sequences listed, approximately 53% are singletons. The sequenced sample was peripheral blood mononuclear cells (PBMCs), obtained with antithyroid drug treatment, in newly diagnosed or persistent Graves disease (not recorded which). Receptor source: a female donor with Graves disease. Both conserved end residues are part of each CDR3. Each record gives: D gene, J gene, clone size, V gene, CDR3 DNA, CDR3 protein. A D gene is named only where the DNA matches it firmly. Clone size is stated in some rows and not others, as once, few, many or a class when expanded.

NA TRBJ2-7 NA TRBV7-9 TGTGCCAGCAGCTTAGTATGGGCAGAGCGGTCCTACGAGCAGTACTTC CASSLVWAERSYEQYF
NA TRBJ2-5 NA TRBV30 TGTGCCTGGGGGGCGCCCATGCCCCTGACCCAGTACTTC CAWGAPMPLTQYF
NA TRBJ2-2 NA TRBV7-6 TGTGCCAGCAGTTCGGACGGGGAGCTGTTTTTT CASSSDGELFF
TRBD2 TRBJ2-3 NA TRBV29-1 TGCAGCGTTAACGGGAGGGGCACAGATACGCAGTATTTT CSVNGRGTDTQYF
NA TRBJ2-7 NA TRBV4-3 TGCGCCAGCAGCCAAGATAGAGGAACCTCCTACGAGCAGTACTTC CASSQDRGTSYEQYF
NA TRBJ1-4 NA TRBV25-1 TGTGCCAGCAGTGATCCGGGCCGGGAAAAACTGTTTTTT CASSDPGREKLFF
NA TRBJ2-1 NA TRBV29-1 TGCAGCGTCCCTAGGGTTCAGGGATCCTACAATGAGCAGTTCTTC CSVPRVQGSYNEQFF
NA TRBJ1-5 NA TRBV30 TGTGCCTGGAGTGCGGGGGAGCAGCCCCAGCATTTT CAWSAGEQPQHF
NA TRBJ1-3 NA TRBV19 TGTGCCAGTAGTATACGGACAGCGATCTCTGGAAACACCATATATTTT CASSIRTAISGNTIYF
TRBD1 TRBJ2-7 NA TRBV27 TGTGCCAGCAGAAGGACAGGGGCAGCCGAGCAGTACTTC CASRRTGAAEQYF
TRBD1 TRBJ2-1 NA TRBV5-1 TGCGCCAGCAGCTTGGAGGGGGCCACGTGGGATGAGCAGTTCTTC CASSLEGATWDEQFF
NA TRBJ1-2 few TRBV5-1 TGCGCCAGCAGCCCGGGACTTAATTGGGGCTATGGCTACACCTTC CASSPGLNWGYGYTF
NA TRBJ2-7 NA TRBV13 TGTGCCAGCAGCCCAACGTTGGGCGAGCAGTACTTC CASSPTLGEQYF
NA TRBJ2-7 few TRBV28 TGTGCCAGCAGTCTATTCACAGGAACCTACGAGCAGTACTTC CASSLFTGTYEQYF
TRBD2 TRBJ2-5 NA TRBV2 TGTGCCAGCAGGGGGACTAGGCCCTTGTCGACCCAGTACTTC CASRGTRPLSTQYF
TRBD2 TRBJ2-3 few TRBV4-2 TGTGCCAGCAGCCAAGTTACGGGAGGACCTAGCACAGATACGCAGTATTTT CASSQVTGGPSTDTQYF
NA TRBJ2-3 NA TRBV20-1 TGCAGTGCTAGAGATCGAACAGATACGCAGTATTTT CSARDRTDTQYF
TRBD1 TRBJ1-5 NA TRBV2 TGTGCCAGCAGCCACGACAGGGTTCAGCCCCAGCATTTT CASSHDRVQPQHF
NA TRBJ2-7 NA TRBV28 TGTGCCAGCAGTTTTAGCACCGGCTACGAGCAGTACTTC CASSFSTGYEQYF
TRBD1 TRBJ2-7 NA TRBV28 TGTGCCAGCACCCGGACAGGGACAAACTACGAGCAGTACTTC CASTRTGTNYEQYF
TRBD2 TRBJ2-1 NA TRBV27 TGTGCCAGCAGTTTAGGGACTAGCGGGATGAATGAGCAGTTCTTC CASSLGTSGMNEQFF
TRBD2 TRBJ2-5 NA TRBV5-4 TGTGCCAGCAGCTTCACAGGACTAGGTCCCGAGACCCAGTACTTC CASSFTGLGPETQYF
NA TRBJ2-2 NA TRBV6-6 TGTGCCAGCAGTCAACTAGCGAACACCGGGGAGCTGTTTTTT CASSQLANTGELFF
TRBD1 TRBJ2-1 few TRBV12-5 TGTGCTAGTGGTCCGGGACAGGGGTACTTGGATGAGCAGTTCTTC CASGPGQGYLDEQFF
NA TRBJ2-5 NA TRBV5-1 TGCGCCAGCAAGCTTGGTTCGGGAGTGGGAGAGACCCAGTACTTC CASKLGSGVGETQYF
NA TRBJ2-7 once TRBV2 TGTGCCAGCAGTGAGACAGCCGCCTACGAGCAGTACTTC CASSETAAYEQYF